The TCR beta chain described here comes from a study of cytomegalovirus exposure and HLA in healthy donors. Sequencing used immunoSEQ multiplex PCR; TCRdb keeps in-frame clones, though not all of them. The data show approximately 46,000 clones, roughly 93% seen once. Separate from the approximately 670-subject first cohort, the approximately 120-subject validation cohort was the one that the donors belonged to. CDR1 is SEHNR and CDR2 is FQNEAQ in the germline V gene (reference sequence). V lost 6 bases to trimming and J lost 3 bases, with 12 bases between them. The CDR3 loop spans 13 amino acids. The source is a man younger than 35 in good health and CMV-seronegative. The chain joins TRBV7-9 to TRBJ2-7, with no clear D. Material for sequencing was PBMCs. CDR3 protein: CASRSTVGYEQYF. DNA for the CDR3: TGTGCCAGCAGAAGCACTGTCGGCTACGAGCAGTACTTC.